This T cell receptor (beta chain) was documented in a study of blood T cells in healthy people across ages. Notes on the study in general: Underestimates were what the diversity estimates from one million T cells were considered to be.

Concerning this clonotype: The antigen is unknown.

The CDR3 has 11 residues. Germline-derived CDR1 and CDR2 are GTSNPN and SVGIG (reference sequence). Each sample yielded at least 6 million isolated PBMCs. The use of a sample-barcoded 5' primer and a J-beta primer mix characterized a second PCR of 7 to 11 cycles. TCRdb reprocessed the 5' RACE reads via MiXCR and lists one record per CDR3 protein. Here the sample spans around 1,100,000 distinct CDR3 sequences, more than 30% being singletons. This sequence joins TRBV30 and TRBJ2-5; perhaps TRBD2 as D (6 bases). TRBJ2-7 explains the end of the DNA better; the J call may be wrong. Sequences were obtained from blood. The TCR was taken from a man aged 18 to 30 in good health. CDR3 DNA sequence: TGTGCCTCTCGGGGGTTAGACGAGCAGTACTTC. This translates into CASRGLDEQYF.